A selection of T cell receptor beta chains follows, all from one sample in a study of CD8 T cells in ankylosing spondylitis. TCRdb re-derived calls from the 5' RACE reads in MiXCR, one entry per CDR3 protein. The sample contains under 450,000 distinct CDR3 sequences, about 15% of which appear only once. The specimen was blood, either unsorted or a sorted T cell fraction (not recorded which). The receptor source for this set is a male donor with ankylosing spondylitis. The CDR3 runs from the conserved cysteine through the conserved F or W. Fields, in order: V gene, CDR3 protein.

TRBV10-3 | CATLGRDTRGSEAFF
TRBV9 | CASSVLGTPPTDTQYF
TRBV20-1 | CSAPDAPAGELFF
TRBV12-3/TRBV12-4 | CASSLQQGVQETQYF
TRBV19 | CASSHSPGGTRELFF
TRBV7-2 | CASSPSSGGETQYF
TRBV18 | CASSIDRVSNQPQHF
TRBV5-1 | CASSLGLRGQGEQFF
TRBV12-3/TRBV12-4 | CASSLGRMNYEQYF
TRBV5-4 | CASSFPGESSTDTQYF
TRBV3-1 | CASSQDLTRAGAEAFF
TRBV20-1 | CSALAGGLADTQYF
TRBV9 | CASSVGASVGNTIYF